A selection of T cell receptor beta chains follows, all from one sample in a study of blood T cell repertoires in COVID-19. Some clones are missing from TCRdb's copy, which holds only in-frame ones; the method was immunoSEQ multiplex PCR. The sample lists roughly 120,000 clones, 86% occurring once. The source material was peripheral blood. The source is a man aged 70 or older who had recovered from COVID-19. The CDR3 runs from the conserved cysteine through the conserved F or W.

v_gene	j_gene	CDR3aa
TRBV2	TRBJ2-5	CASSLGTSGLQETQYF
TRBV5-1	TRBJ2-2	CASSSIQGIGELFF
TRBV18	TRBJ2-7	CASSPNRVSYEQYF
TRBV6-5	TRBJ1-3	CASSRDIHSGNTIYF
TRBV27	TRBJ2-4	CASSYGVGSKNIQYF
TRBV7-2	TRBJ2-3	CASSPGGGRGTQYF
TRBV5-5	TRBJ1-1	CASSLLWGQGTEAFF
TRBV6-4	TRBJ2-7	CARESGTVPYEQYF
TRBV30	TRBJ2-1	CAWSGTGLAGGGSYNEQFF
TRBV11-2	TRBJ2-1	CASSLDLGMRGAPYNEQFF
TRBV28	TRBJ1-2	CASSPNRAGLYGYTF
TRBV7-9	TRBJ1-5	CASSLGTGRVGQPQHF
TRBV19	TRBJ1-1	CASSWGGSEAFF
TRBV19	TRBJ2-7	CASRRRDNSYEQYF
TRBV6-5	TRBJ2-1	CASSYPGTSEQFF
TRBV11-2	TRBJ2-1	CASSLVGTSGGARYNEQFF
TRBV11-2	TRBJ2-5	CASSTRGRGEETQYF
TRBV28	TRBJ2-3	CATRGTPHTDTQYF